Listed here are 5 T cell receptor beta chains from one sample, sequenced in a study of blood T cell repertoires in COVID-19. Here immunoSEQ multiplex PCR was the method, and the copy in TCRdb shows in-frame clones only, minus some. The repertoire holds some 120,000 clones, with 75% to 90% as singletons. The sample consisted of peripheral blood. These receptors came from a man between 65 and 80 years old with acute or convalescent COVID-19.

V is TRBV7-2 and J is TRBJ2-2; 8 bases are a match to TRBD2. Germline V gene data show CDR1 as SGHTA and CDR2 as FQGNSA. The V gene end was trimmed by 1 base and the J gene end by 3 bases; junction bases not matched to a gene: 4. The CDR3 spans 16 residues. CDR3 amino acids: CASSLDHGGDTGELFF. The CDR3 DNA reads as TGTGCCAGCAGCTTAGACCACGGGGGGGACACCGGGGAGCTGTTTTTT.

V usage is TRBV5-1 and J usage is TRBJ1-1, with D possibly being TRBD1 (6 bases). With 5 bases removed from V and 0 bases from J, the gap between germline ends came to 11 bases. This CDR3 has 14 amino acids. Germline V gene sequence: CDR1 SGHRS, CDR2 YFSETQ. The CDR3 reads CASSQGSMNTEAFF. As DNA, the CDR3 is TGCGCCAGCAGTCAGGGGAGCATGAACACTGAAGCTTTCTTT.

This rearrangement joins TRBV28 to TRBJ1-6, with unresolved D. Trimming took off 3 bases at V and 3 bases at J, with 9 bases between the two ends. The CDR3 loop spans 15 amino acids. CDR1 is MDHEN, CDR2 SYDVKM, per germline. The CDR3 loop reads CASSLGGNYNSPLHF. CDR3 nucleotides: TGTGCCAGCAGTTTGGGAGGAAACTATAATTCACCCCTCCACTTT.

The V and J genes are TRBV28 and TRBJ1-2; 7 positions agree with TRBD1. Per the germline V gene, CDR1 is MDHEN and CDR2 is SYDVKM. The CDR3 is made up of 15 amino acids. Trimming removed 4 bases from V and 4 bases from J; junction bases left unmatched: 9. In DNA form, the CDR3 reads TGTGCCAGCAGTTGGGGGCGGGGACAGCCCTATGGCTACACCTTC. Amino acid sequence: CASSWGRGQPYGYTF.

This clone was seen only a few times. V is TRBV19 and J is TRBJ1-1; D might be TRBD1 (5 bases). The CDR3 loop spans 15 amino acids. The germline V gene encodes CDR1 LNHDA and CDR2 SQIVND (reference sequence). The germline V and J ends were trimmed by 8 bases and 5 bases, with 21 bases remaining between them. The CDR3 DNA sequence: TGTGCCAGTCAAGCCCGCTACATGGGGGGGACTGAAGCTTTCTTT. Protein product: CASQARYMGGTEAFF.